This T cell receptor beta chain originates from a study of blood T cell dynamics during melanoma immunotherapy (dated by TCRdb to between 2020 and 2021). A note on the overall study: All patients had metastatic melanoma and were given first-line pembrolizumab or nivolumab plus ipilimumab as standard of care in the United Kingdom. To identify early correlates of response, the study profiled peripheral T cell receptor repertoires in patients with metastatic melanoma before and after one cycle of checkpoint inhibitor therapy. The training cohort consisted of consecutive patients, while an additional independent group of patients from the same centre was pooled to form an external validation set. What the research found in general, with its limitations: Whether the T cell clones behind the repertoire changes were melanoma-specific or instead reflected general immune activation was something the study could not determine. Patients who later achieved disease control showed a bifurcated PBMC repertoire reorganization at W3, with increased clonality or increased diversity, unlike progressors. The relatively small sample size was acknowledged as potentially limiting generalization of the results.

A fixed 350 ng of DNA was loaded for every bulk PBMC sample. TCR beta CDR3 sequences were amplified from genomic DNA with the immunoSEQ TCRb Assay kit following manufacturer instructions. The KAPA Library Quantification Kit for Illumina platforms was used to quantify pooled libraries by qPCR. Pooled libraries were clustered at roughly 0.6-1.2 pM and sequenced on an Illumina NextSeq 500. From the authors' description of their analysis: TCR data were analyzed with immunoSEQ ANALYZER and the R LymphoSeq package. A rearrangement efficiency score was calculated as productive divided by the sum of productive and non-productive CDR3 sequences. Clonality was assessed using the Gini coefficient and diversity using the Renyi index at alpha=1, with pairwise comparisons between timepoints within each patient. Clonal relatedness used an edit distance of 3, and repertoire similarity used the Bhattacharyya coefficient, both computed in LymphoSeq. Linear discriminant analysis on week-3 changes in clonality and diversity was built with the R MASS and caret packages to classify response. TCRdb mirrors the immuneACCESS table, restricted to in-frame sequences. Some clones are absent from its copies; in checked studies, under half trace to an unresolved V gene, and the reason for the others is unknown. The V and J calls and clone size come from that table; D and trimming were worked out from the DNA. In all, the sample holds some 25,000 clones, and around 88% of those were seen once. Jointly, the top ten make up 3.5% to 6% of the sample.

With regard to this clone: Its antigen target is currently unknown. One base away there is no much larger clone; base qualities are not given.

This sample's time point label indicates: pre-treatment baseline. Blood was sampled before treatment (T0) and at week 3 (W3), after the first cycle of checkpoint blockade. Except for two patients with rapid clinical progression, response was assessed 12 weeks after the first infusion by RECIST 1.1; disease control meant complete response, partial response or stable disease. Any patient who had received prior systemic cancer treatment, was on concomitant immunosuppressant therapy or had synchronous other active malignancies was excluded. Both bulk PBMC and plasma cell-free DNA were sequenced for TCR beta so that circulating cells and T cell turnover could be tracked. PBMC were isolated from blood with Lymphoprep and SepMate tubes, followed by red cell lysis. QIAamp DNA Blood Mini kits were used to extract DNA from PBMC and sorted T cell subsets. This sequence was found in a human donor with melanoma. The specimen was blood, collected from a patient treated with checkpoint blockade.

Here is the DNA: TGTGCCAGCAGCTTCACAGGGTACACTGAAGCTTTCTTT. Translated, this is CASSFTGYTEAFF. Here the chain combines TRBV5-5 and TRBJ1-1, with TRBD1 tentatively as D gene (6 bases match). V sheds 2 bases and J sheds 3 bases, leaving 8 bases between their ends. CDR1 is given as SGHKS and CDR2 as YYEKEE, both from the germline V gene (reference sequence). The cysteine opens and the phenylalanine closes a CDR3 of 13 amino acids. The only DNA kept is the CDR3, 39 bases in frame from the first base.